A selection of T cell receptor beta chains follows, all from one sample in a study of T cells in Graves' hyperthyroidism and ophthalmopathy. TCRdb re-called the multiplex PCR reads with MiXCR, one entry per CDR3 protein. The sample records about 380,000 distinct CDR3 sequences, 15% to 20% being singletons. Sequenced input: blood. The source of these receptors is a man aged 18 to 30 with Graves' ophthalmopathy. Each CDR3 is given with its conserved first and last residue. D genes are given only for firm matches. Some rows mark clone size as missing; the rest say once, few, many or name a class of expanded clone.

CDR3nt | CDR3aa | j_gene | v_gene | abundance | d_gene
TGTGCCAGCAGCTTGGATGGACCTGGGGGCCCCTATGGCTACACCTTC | CASSLDGPGGPYGYTF | TRBJ1-2 | TRBV5-4 | few | -
TGTGCCAGCAGTCCGCACAGACAGGTTATCGGGGAGCTGTTTTTT | CASSPHRQVIGELFF | TRBJ2-2 | TRBV27 | - | -
TGTGCCAGCAGCCGTGGGCAGACCTATGGCTACACCTTC | CASSRGQTYGYTF | TRBJ1-2 | TRBV5-5 | many | -
TGTGCCAGCAGTTATTCACCCGGGACCTACAACTATGGCTACACCTTC | CASSYSPGTYNYGYTF | TRBJ1-2 | TRBV6-1 | many | -
TGTGCCAGCAGTTACCAAGGCCACGAGCAGTACTTC | CASSYQGHEQYF | TRBJ2-7 | TRBV6-2/TRBV6-3 | once | -
TGTGCCAGCAGTCCCACGGGGCAGGCTGAAGCTTTCTTT | CASSPTGQAEAFF | TRBJ1-1 | TRBV28 | few | -
TGTGCCAGCAGCCCACTCCGGGACAGCCCCACAGATACGCAGTATTTT | CASSPLRDSPTDTQYF | TRBJ2-3 | TRBV11-2 | few | TRBD1
TGTGCCAGCAGCCAAGAATCGGGAAACTTTTACGTCTATGGCTACACCTTC | CASSQESGNFYVYGYTF | TRBJ1-2 | TRBV3-1 | few | -
TGTGCCAGCAGCATGACCTCCGGGACGGTCAATTCACCCCTCCACTTT | CASSMTSGTVNSPLHF | TRBJ1-6 | TRBV13 | few | -
TGTGCCAGCACCCTTCTAGGGGTGGTGGACAATGAGCAGTTCTTC | CASTLLGVVDNEQFF | TRBJ2-1 | TRBV7-6 | - | -
TGTGCCAGCAGCCAAGTGACAGGTTACAATGAGCAGTTCTTC | CASSQVTGYNEQFF | TRBJ2-1 | TRBV3-1 | many | -
TGTGCCAGCAGCTCCGAGAGGGACGAGCAGTACTTC | CASSSERDEQYF | TRBJ2-7 | TRBV7-6 | many | -
TGTGCCAGCAGCCAAGAGGGCAGGGACGTTGGACTCCACGAGCAGTACTTC | CASSQEGRDVGLHEQYF | TRBJ2-7 | TRBV3-1 | few | -
TGCAGTGCTCCCCGGGCGGGGTATGGCTACACCTTC | CSAPRAGYGYTF | TRBJ1-2 | TRBV20-1 | few | -
TGTGCCAGCAGCCAATCCACAGTGCAAGGCTACACCTTC | CASSQSTVQGYTF | TRBJ1-2 | TRBV16 | many | -
TGTGCCAGCTCACCTCCGACAGCTTCTAGCACAGATACGCAGTATTTT | CASSPPTASSTDTQYF | TRBJ2-3 | TRBV18 | many | -
TGCGCCAGCCAACACAGACAGGGACTAACCTACGAGCAGTACTTC | CASQHRQGLTYEQYF | TRBJ2-7 | TRBV10-2 | many | -
TGTGCCAGCATCACACTTAATCAGCCCCAGCATTTT | CASITLNQPQHF | TRBJ1-5 | TRBV27 | - | -
TGCAGCGCGCCTGGGCCGCAGGGGCCAGATACGCAGTATTTT | CSAPGPQGPDTQYF | TRBJ2-3 | TRBV29-1 | few | -
TGCGCCAGCAGCCACCCCAGGACAGGGGGGTATGGCTACACCTTC | CASSHPRTGGYGYTF | TRBJ1-2 | TRBV4-1 | few | TRBD1
TGCAGTGCTAGAGATAATGCTGAAGCTTTCTTT | CSARDNAEAFF | TRBJ1-1 | TRBV20-1 | - | -
TGCAGTGCTAGTCCCCCGGGCCCCCTTAATCAGCCCCAGCATTTT | CSASPPGPLNQPQHF | TRBJ1-5 | TRBV20-1 | - | -
TGCGCCAGCAGTGACGGGACGGTCTACGAGCAGTACTTC | CASSDGTVYEQYF | TRBJ2-7 | TRBV10-1 | - | -
TGTGCCAGCAGGCGGGGACAGGGGGACACCTATAATTCACCCCTCCACTTT | CASRRGQGDTYNSPLHF | TRBJ1-6 | TRBV6-1 | few | TRBD1
TGTGCCAGCAGCTTAGGGACTAGGTTTACCGGGGAGCTGTTTTTT | CASSLGTRFTGELFF | TRBJ2-2 | TRBV7-2 | many | TRBD2
TGTGCCAGCAGCCCGACAGGGGCTAATCAGCCCCAGCATTTT | CASSPTGANQPQHF | TRBJ1-5 | TRBV4-2 | few | TRBD1
TGTGCCAGCAGTGAGGTAGCGGGGAGCTCCTACGAGCAGTACTTC | CASSEVAGSSYEQYF | TRBJ2-7 | TRBV2 | many | TRBD2
TGTGCCAGCAGCTTCGGGCAGGGGGTTTACAATGGGCAGTTCTTC | CASSFGQGVYNGQFF | TRBJ2-1 | TRBV7-9 | few | TRBD1
TGTGCCAGCAGCCGGGGTGGGGGGGACCAAGAGACCCAGTACTTC | CASSRGGGDQETQYF | TRBJ2-5 | TRBV7-9 | few | TRBD2
TGTGCCAGCAGCTTAATAGGCGCTACTCAAGAGACCCAGTACTTC | CASSLIGATQETQYF | TRBJ2-5 | TRBV7-3 | many | -
TGTGCCAGCAGCTCTTCGGGAAGGGAGCCCCAAGAGACCCAGTACTTC | CASSSSGREPQETQYF | TRBJ2-5 | TRBV5-6 | many | -
TGTGCCAGCAGTTTGGCTTGGACAGGGAAAGGGGATGCTTATAGCAATCAGCCCCAGCATTTT | CASSLAWTGKGDAYSNQPQHF | TRBJ1-5 | TRBV12-3/TRBV12-4 | many | TRBD1
TGTGCCAGCAGTTTGGGGACTAGCGGGGGGACGCAGTATTTT | CASSLGTSGGTQYF | TRBJ2-3 | TRBV28 | many | TRBD2
TGTGCCAGCAGCCGATCAGAGGATACGCAAGAGACCCAGTACTTC | CASSRSEDTQETQYF | TRBJ2-5 | TRBV7-9 | few | -
TGTGCCAGCTCCGGGACAGAGGGAAACACCATATATTTT | CASSGTEGNTIYF | TRBJ1-3 | TRBV18 | few | TRBD1
TGTGCCAGCTCACCATTACAGGGTAGCAATCAGCCCCAGCATTTT | CASSPLQGSNQPQHF | TRBJ1-5 | TRBV18 | - | -
TGTGCCAGCAGCTTAGGGGGCCGGCGCCTTGGAAACACCATATATTTT | CASSLGGRRLGNTIYF | TRBJ1-3 | TRBV7-9 | - | -
TGTGCCAGCAGCGGCGGACAGGGCGCTAATTCACCCCTCCACTTT | CASSGGQGANSPLHF | TRBJ1-6 | TRBV2 | many | TRBD1
TGTGCCAGCAGCCAAGGACAGGGCGGGCAGCCCCAGCATTTT | CASSQGQGGQPQHF | TRBJ1-5 | TRBV4-1 | many | TRBD1
TGTGCCATCATGAGACAGGGTCGATACGAGCAGTACTTC | CAIMRQGRYEQYF | TRBJ2-7 | TRBV10-3 | few | TRBD1
TGTGCCAGCAACGATAGGGACAGGGCGGGCGGCTACACCTTC | CASNDRDRAGGYTF | TRBJ1-2 | TRBV28 | few | TRBD1
TGTGCCAGCAGCCATAGGATGGCCGGGGAGCTGTTTTTT | CASSHRMAGELFF | TRBJ2-2 | TRBV14 | few | -
TGTGCCACCAGTGATCCCCTAGCGGGGGGGCAAGAGACCCAGTACTTC | CATSDPLAGGQETQYF | TRBJ2-5 | TRBV24-1 | - | TRBD2
TGTGCCAGCAGAGTGACCGGGACTCTATCCGAGCAGTACTTC | CASRVTGTLSEQYF | TRBJ2-7 | TRBV6-1 | few | -
TGCGCCAGCATCACAGGGGGCCATCAGCCCCAGCATTTT | CASITGGHQPQHF | TRBJ1-5 | TRBV5-1 | - | TRBD1
TGCAGTGCCCCGGTTACGGTGAACACCGGGGAGCTGTTTTTT | CSAPVTVNTGELFF | TRBJ2-2 | TRBV20-1 | - | -
TGTGCCAGCAGCCACGCCGGGACGCTGAATCACTACGAGCAGTACTTC | CASSHAGTLNHYEQYF | TRBJ2-7 | TRBV14 | - | -
TGTGCCAGCTCATCCACAGGGGGCTACTCCTACAATGAGCAGTTCTTC | CASSSTGGYSYNEQFF | TRBJ2-1 | TRBV18 | - | TRBD1
TGTGCCGGTGCCGGGACAGGGCAAACTGAAGCTTTCTTT | CAGAGTGQTEAFF | TRBJ1-1 | TRBV2 | many | TRBD1
TGCGCCAGCAGCCAAGATCTTGGGACCGCGGCCCTATACAATGAGCAGTTCTTC | CASSQDLGTAALYNEQFF | TRBJ2-1 | TRBV4-1 | - | -
TGTGCCAGCAGCCCGAGGGGGACAGGGAAAGAGCAGTACTTC | CASSPRGTGKEQYF | TRBJ2-7 | TRBV6-1 | many | TRBD1